The rows below give T cell receptor beta chains drawn from one sample of a study of cytomegalovirus exposure and HLA in healthy donors. The method was immunoSEQ multiplex PCR; TCRdb's version includes in-frame clones alone and lacks a portion of them. The top ten clones hold under 7.5% of a sample with under 200,000 clones, 84% of them seen once. Source material: PBMCs. These receptors were taken from a man aged 50 or older in good health and CMV-seropositive. Both conserved end residues are part of each CDR3. The D gene is left open where the match is weak. Not every row has a clone size; where given, it reads once, few, many or a size class.

abundance	v_gene	d_gene	j_gene	CDR3nt	CDR3aa
.	TRBV12-5	.	TRBJ2-5	TGTGCTAGTGGTTCGGACGGGACTGACCAAGAGACCCAGTACTTC	CASGSDGTDQETQYF
.	TRBV5-1	.	TRBJ2-1	TGCGCCAGCAGCTTCCAGGAGGCGGGTAACAATGAGCAGTTCTTC	CASSFQEAGNNEQFF
few	TRBV11-2	.	TRBJ1-1	TGTGCCAGCAGCCGGACAACCAACACTGAAGCTTTCTTT	CASSRTTNTEAFF
.	TRBV23-1	.	TRBJ1-5	TGCGCCAGCAGTCTAGGGAGGTTAGCCAATCAGCCCCAGCATTTT	CASSLGRLANQPQHF
.	TRBV6-5	.	TRBJ1-1	TGTGCCAGCACCTTGGCCCGGGGGAGGACTGAAGCTTTCTTT	CASTLARGRTEAFF
.	TRBV29-1	.	TRBJ2-7	TGCAGCGTTGAAGGGGCTGACAGTCCCCCCTACGAGCAGTACTTC	CSVEGADSPPYEQYF
.	TRBV25-1	.	TRBJ2-7	TGTGCCAGCAGCCCCCTTGGGGGGAGCTACGAGCAGTACTTC	CASSPLGGSYEQYF
.	TRBV28	.	TRBJ1-4	TGTGCCAGTACGACAGCAACCCTCTCGGCTAATGAAAAACTGTTTTTT	CASTTATLSANEKLFF
once	TRBV30	.	TRBJ1-1	TGTGCCTGGAGTGTAGGGGGGAACACTGAAGCTTTCTTT	CAWSVGGNTEAFF
.	TRBV28	.	TRBJ2-4	TGTGCCAGCAGTACCCGGGGGATAAACATTCAGTACTTC	CASSTRGINIQYF
.	TRBV21-1	.	TRBJ1-1	TGTGCCAGCAGAAGGACAGGGGAAACGAACACTGAAGCTTTCTTT	CASRRTGETNTEAFF
.	TRBV5-4	.	TRBJ2-1	TGTGCCAGCAGCTTAAGGGACAAAAATACAGATGACTACAATGAGCAGTTCTTC	CASSLRDKNTDDYNEQFF
.	TRBV5-5	.	TRBJ2-3	TGTGCCAGCAGCATCCCCACTAGCACAGATACGCAGTATTTT	CASSIPTSTDTQYF
.	TRBV14	.	TRBJ2-5	TGTGCCAGCAGCCAAAGGCCTACTTGGGACTTTAACCAAGAGACCCAGTACTTC	CASSQRPTWDFNQETQYF
once	TRBV27	TRBD2	TRBJ2-2	TGTGCCAGCAGTTTTTCTAGCGGGTTTAACACCGGGGAGCTGTTTTTT	CASSFSSGFNTGELFF
.	TRBV6-5	.	TRBJ1-3	TGTGCCAGCAGTTACGAGGGTACTGGAAACACCATATATTTT	CASSYEGTGNTIYF
.	TRBV6-6	TRBD2	TRBJ2-3	TGTGCCAGCAGCCAACTAGCGGGAGCAGGGGATACGCAGTATTTT	CASSQLAGAGDTQYF
.	TRBV6-5	TRBD2	TRBJ2-1	TGTGCCAGCAGCCAGGGAGCGGGAGGGCCATATGAGCAGTTCTTC	CASSQGAGGPYEQFF
.	TRBV18	TRBD2	TRBJ2-5	TGTGCCAGCTCACCACAGAGTTTACTAGCGGGGATCCAAGAGACCCAGTACTTC	CASSPQSLLAGIQETQYF
.	TRBV27	.	TRBJ1-5	TGTGCCAGCAGTCGGGGGAATCAGCCCCAGCATTTT	CASSRGNQPQHF
.	TRBV5-4	.	TRBJ2-5	TGTGCCAGCAGCTTGGACGTGACAGAGCTTCAAGAGACCCAGTACTTC	CASSLDVTELQETQYF
.	TRBV7-6	TRBD1	TRBJ2-7	TGTGCCAGCAGCCCTTTGAGAGGACAGGGGGACGAGCAGTACTTC	CASSPLRGQGDEQYF
.	TRBV5-1	.	TRBJ2-5	TGCGCCAGCAGCCCGTACCAAGAGACCCAGTACTTC	CASSPYQETQYF
.	TRBV2	TRBD2	TRBJ2-3	TGTGCCAGCAACCGACTAGCGGATAGCACAGATACGCAGTATTTT	CASNRLADSTDTQYF
.	TRBV6-5	TRBD1	TRBJ1-2	TGTGCCAGCAGCCTGAGACAGGGGCTCAACGGCTACACCTTC	CASSLRQGLNGYTF
.	TRBV9	.	TRBJ2-5	TGTGCCAGCAGCGTAGCCACGGGGGAAGAGACCCAGTACTTC	CASSVATGEETQYF
.	TRBV7-6	TRBD1	TRBJ2-7	TGTGCCAGCAGCTTAGGGACAGGGACGGACGAGCAGTACTTC	CASSLGTGTDEQYF
.	TRBV5-1	.	TRBJ1-2	TGCGCCAGCAGATTTTCAGGCCGAGGCTACACCTTC	CASRFSGRGYTF
.	TRBV14	.	TRBJ2-1	TGTGCCAGCAGTCACTGGGGCTGGGAGCAGTTCTTC	CASSHWGWEQFF
few	TRBV5-6	TRBD1	TRBJ2-7	TGTGCCAGCAGCCCCGGACAGGGCGGAGGGTACGAGCAGTACTTC	CASSPGQGGGYEQYF
.	TRBV6-1	.	TRBJ1-2	TGTGCCAGCAGTGATGATGACAGCCCGTTTTCCAGCTATGGCTACACCTTC	CASSDDDSPFSSYGYTF
.	TRBV10-2	.	TRBJ2-2	TGCGCCAGCAGTGGATACGTAGCGGAGAACACCGGGGAGCTGTTTTTT	CASSGYVAENTGELFF
.	TRBV6-5	.	TRBJ1-1	TGTGCCAGCAGTTACCGGCTAGGAGTGAACACTGAAGCTTTCTTT	CASSYRLGVNTEAFF
.	TRBV6-1	.	TRBJ1-4	TGTGCCAGCAGCCGGGGGTTTGATGAAAAACTGTTTTTT	CASSRGFDEKLFF
.	TRBV4-1	.	TRBJ2-5	TGCGCCAGCAGCCAGAGGTCAGCTCAAGAGACCCAGTACTTC	CASSQRSAQETQYF
.	TRBV9	TRBD1	TRBJ1-2	TGTGCCAGCAGTGCTACCGGGACAGGGAAAGGTTATGGCTACACCTTC	CASSATGTGKGYGYTF
.	TRBV19	TRBD1	TRBJ1-2	TGTGCCAGTAGTATCGTACAGGGGTATGGCTACACCTTC	CASSIVQGYGYTF
.	TRBV6-5	.	TRBJ1-1	TGTGCCAGCAGTTACACTTGGGAGGCCGACACTGAAGCTTTCTTT	CASSYTWEADTEAFF
.	TRBV4-1	.	TRBJ2-3	TGCGCCAGCAGCCATAGAGAAGACAGCCCCCGTAGAGATACGCAGTATTTT	CASSHREDSPRRDTQYF
.	TRBV5-1	TRBD2	TRBJ2-1	TGCGCCAGCAGCCCAAGGGTTACTAGCGGGGTTAACAATGAGCAGTTCTTC	CASSPRVTSGVNNEQFF
.	TRBV5-6	.	TRBJ1-6	TGTGCCCCAGGAGGAGAACCCCTCCACTTT	CAPGGEPLHF